Shown below are 25 T cell receptor beta chains from a single sample sequenced in a study of identical twins. TCRdb used MiXCR to reprocess the 5' RACE reads, holding one entry per CDR3 protein. The sample lists 460,000 or so distinct CDR3 sequences; approximately 15% were seen once. These data were also filed under a second study, of yellow fever vaccine responses in identical twins.

Material for sequencing was CD4+ T cells sorted from blood. The origin of the receptors is a woman between 18 and 29 years old in good health.

This clonotype has more than one count but fewer than ten. The J gene is TRBJ1-5, the V gene TRBV7-9; D is uncertain. V was shortened by 4 bases and J by 3 bases, with 4 bases between the two germline ends. The CDR3 loop spans 12 amino acids. Germline CDR1 and CDR2: SEHNR and FQNEAQ (reference sequence). Written as DNA, the CDR3 is TGTGCCAGCAGCTCGGACAATCAGCCCCAGCATTTT. Amino acid sequence: CASSSDNQPQHF.

This clonotype was seen a handful of times. This sequence joins TRBV28 and TRBJ2-1, with TRBD2 matching over 7 bases. Germline V CDR1 and CDR2: MDHEN, SYDVKM. The CDR3 spans 15 residues. After removal of 5 bases from V and 7 bases from J, the junction contained 11 bases not matched to a gene. CDR3 loop: CASSQASGVYNEQFF. In DNA, the CDR3 is TGTGCCAGCAGTCAGGCTAGCGGAGTATATAATGAGCAGTTCTTC. Full variable domain (missing parts from reference TRBV28 and TRBJ2-1): DVKVTQSSRYLVKRTGEKVFLECVQDMDHENMFWYRQDPGLGLRLIYFSYDVKMKEKGDIPEGYSVSREKKERFSLILESASTNQTSMYLCASSQASGVYNEQFFGPGTRLTVL.

This clonotype was counted at least ten times. The rearrangement uses TRBV27 and TRBJ1-5; D is undetermined. Between the trimmed V and J ends, which lost 2 bases and 0 bases, there was a span of 8 bases. The CDR3 is made up of 15 amino acids. The germline gives CDR1 MNHEY, CDR2 SMNVEV (reference sequence). The DNA for the CDR3 is TGTGCCAGCAGTTTAGGATACACTAGCAATCAGCCCCAGCATTTT. Its translation is CASSLGYTSNQPQHF.

The gene calls are TRBV2 and TRBJ2-3; possible D gene TRBD1, 5 bases. V lost 6 bases to trimming and J lost 1 base, with 20 bases between them. The germline V gene has CDR1 SNHLY and CDR2 FYNNEI. The length of the CDR3 is 17 residues. The CDR3 DNA follows: TGTGCCAGCAGCCCAACCCTGTGGGGCCTCGGCACAGATACGCAGTATTTT. Translating it yields CASSPTLWGLGTDTQYF.

V is TRBV2 and J is TRBJ1-5, with D possibly matching TRBD1 (6 bases). This CDR3 contains 13 residues. V was trimmed by 8 bases and J by 4 bases, leaving 12 bases between them. The germline gives CDR1 SNHLY, CDR2 FYNNEI. CDR3 in amino acids: CASRDNPNQPQHF. The CDR3 DNA is TGTGCCAGCCGGGACAACCCTAATCAGCCCCAGCATTTT.

The chain recombines TRBV11-1 with TRBJ1-1, with a possible D match to TRBD1 (6 bases). Germline values: CDR1 SGHAT, CDR2 FQDESV (reference sequence). The CDR3 is 15 amino acids. The V gene lost 5 bases and the J gene lost 2 bases, with 15 bases spanning the gap. CDR3 DNA sequence: TGTGCCAGCAGCCACGTTGGACAGTTCAACACTGAAGCTTTCTTT. As protein: CASSHVGQFNTEAFF.

The chain is built from TRBV2 and TRBJ2-1; the D call may be TRBD1 or TRBD2 (6 bases each). V was trimmed by 7 bases and J by 5 bases, leaving 18 bases between them. Germline V gives CDR1 SNHLY, CDR2 FYNNEI. The CDR3 is 15 amino acids. CDR3 region: CASKREWGADNEQFF. CDR3 DNA sequence: TGTGCCAGCAAGAGGGAATGGGGGGCCGACAATGAGCAGTTCTTC.

V is TRBV15 and J is TRBJ2-5; 10 bases agree with TRBD1. The CDR3 contains 16 residues. From germline, CDR1 is LNHNV and CDR2 YYDKDF (reference sequence). Trimming removed 0 bases from V and 2 bases from J; junction bases left unmatched: 3. The CDR3 loop is CATSRDQDRGQETQYF. In DNA, the CDR3 is TGTGCCACCAGCAGAGACCAGGACAGGGGGCAAGAGACCCAGTACTTC.

The chain uses TRBV5-1 and TRBJ1-3; D is uncertain. The germline gives CDR1 SGHRS, CDR2 YFSETQ. The CDR3 length is 15 residues. Trimming removed 2 bases from V and 0 bases from J, with 9 bases in between. The CDR3: CASSFSDYSGNTIYF. The CDR3 DNA reads TGCGCCAGCAGCTTCAGCGACTACTCTGGAAACACCATATATTTT.

The J gene is TRBJ2-5, the V gene TRBV3-1; the match to TRBD2 covers 12 bases. Losses at the gene ends were 2 bases for V and 5 bases for J; bases not matched to a gene: 12. Germline loops: CDR1 LGHDT, CDR2 YNNKEL (reference sequence). CDR3 length equals 18 residues. CDR3 sequence reads: CASSQREGRGLAGETQYF. The CDR3 nucleotides are TGTGCCAGCAGCCAACGAGAGGGCCGTGGACTAGCGGGGGAGACCCAGTACTTC.

The V and J genes are TRBV7-2 and TRBJ1-5; D gene ambiguous. The germline V gene has CDR1 SGHTA and CDR2 FQGNSA. V was trimmed by 2 bases and J by 7 bases, leaving 12 bases between them. This CDR3 is 14 amino acids long. CDR3 DNA: TGTGCCAGCAGCTTATCCGCTCTCGGGCAGCCCCAGCATTTT. Protein: CASSLSALGQPQHF.

As to this clonotype: The junction and the germline gene differ at one end; a read error may be behind it. The gene calls are TRBV29-1 and TRBJ2-3, with a tentative D call TRBD2 (6 bases). From germline, CDR1 is SQVTM and CDR2 ANQGSEA. CDR3 length: 13 residues. CDR3 in amino acids: CSALNSGTDTLYF. CDR3 in DNA: TGCAGCGCCTTGAATAGCGGCACAGATACGCTGTATTTT.

The CDR3 bases are TGCGCCAGCAGCTCCTCAGGGGGCGGACATCAGCCCCAGCATTTT. It is translated as CASSSSGGGHQPQHF. The V gene is TRBV5-1, the J gene TRBJ1-5; 8 positions agree with TRBD1. This CDR3 has 15 residues. V was pared by 3 bases and J by 5 bases, with 7 bases of the junction left unmatched. Germline assignment: CDR1 SGHRS and CDR2 YFSETQ.

The V gene is TRBV27, the J gene TRBJ2-7; 7 bases are shared with TRBD1. Looked up from germline, CDR1 is MNHEY and CDR2 is SMNVEV (reference sequence). This CDR3 comprises 16 residues. J lost 3 bases, V lost 3 bases, and 11 bases had no gene match. CDR3 DNA: TGTGCCAGCAGTTTCTCTAGGGTAGGGGGCGTCTACGAGCAGTACTTC. Encoded protein: CASSFSRVGGVYEQYF.

The chain links TRBV7-8 to TRBJ2-2; no clear D. This CDR3 is 13 amino acids long. Germline CDR1 reads SGHVS; CDR2 reads FQNEAQ. V was shortened by 2 bases and J by 4 bases, with 5 bases between the two germline ends. CDR3 loop: CASSLRITGELFF. The CDR3 bases are TGTGCCAGCAGCTTAAGGATCACCGGGGAGCTGTTTTTT.

This clonotype occurred many times. The rearrangement uses TRBV20-1 and TRBJ1-1; the D gene is possibly TRBD1 (5 bases). In germline, CDR1 is DFQATT, CDR2 SNEGSKA (reference sequence). V was shortened by 1 base and J by 0 bases, with 12 bases between the two germline ends. The CDR3 totals 15 residues. The CDR3 protein is CSARGSRGMNTEAFF. The CDR3 nucleotides are TGCAGTGCTAGAGGTTCTAGGGGTATGAACACTGAAGCTTTCTTT.

V gene TRBV10-3 combines with J gene TRBJ2-7, with unresolved D. V lost 0 bases and J lost 3, with 6 bases in between. Germline CDR1 is ENHRY and CDR2 is SYGVKD. CDR3 length: 13 amino acids. This chain's CDR3 is CAISESWGYEQYF. DNA of the CDR3: TGTGCCATCAGTGAGTCGTGGGGCTACGAGCAGTACTTC.

A few counts support this clonotype. The chain recombines TRBV29-1 with TRBJ2-1; 7 bases are shared with TRBD2. The CDR3 loop spans 13 amino acids. Germline-derived CDR1 and CDR2 are SQVTM and ANQGSEA. V lost 4 bases to trimming and J lost 7 bases; unmatched junction nucleotides: 7. The CDR3 nucleotides are TGCAGCGTTGTTTGGGGAGGGGTGAATGAGCAGTTCTTC. Its translation: CSVVWGGVNEQFF.

The V call is TRBV20-1, the J call TRBJ2-1; 14 positions match TRBD2. In germline, CDR1 is DFQATT, CDR2 SNEGSKA (reference sequence). J was trimmed by 8 bases and V by 6 bases; bases with no gene match: 9. CDR3 length: 15 amino acids. The CDR3 bases are TGCAGTGCGCCACGACTAGCGGGAGGGCCGCATGAGCAGTTCTTC. Translating it yields CSAPRLAGGPHEQFF.

The chain combines TRBV29-1 with TRBJ2-1; D unclear. Looked up from germline, CDR1 is SQVTM and CDR2 is ANQGSEA. V lost 1 base and J lost 10, with 11 bases in between. The CDR3 totals 12 residues. The CDR3 here is CSVEGEGSEQFF. In DNA form, the CDR3 reads TGCAGCGTTGAAGGAGAAGGGTCCGAGCAGTTCTTC.

This clonotype was counted a few times. This chain uses TRBV6-6 with TRBJ1-6; D remains unclear. Germline CDR1 and CDR2: MNHNY and SVGAGI (reference sequence). The CDR3 has 13 amino acids. V lost 5 bases and J 9 bases, leaving 11 bases between the germline ends. The CDR3 loop reads CASSTPNGSPLHF. The CDR3 region has the DNA TGTGCCAGCAGTACGCCTAATGGTTCACCCCTCCACTTT.

This clonotype turned up a few times. The chain links TRBV20-1 to TRBJ2-3; a weak D match, TRBD1 (6 bases). V shed 3 bases and J shed 1 base, with 17 bases lying between them. Germline lookup yields CDR1 DFQATT and CDR2 SNEGSKA (reference sequence). The CDR3 is made up of 16 amino acids. The CDR3 spells CSASSPQGRGTDTQYF. Written as DNA, the CDR3 is TGCAGTGCTAGTAGTCCACAGGGACGAGGCACAGATACGCAGTATTTT.

This clonotype was found a few times. The rearrangement links TRBV20-1 to TRBJ2-1; 10 bases map to TRBD2. CDR1 is DFQATT and CDR2 is SNEGSKA in the germline V gene (reference sequence). The CDR3 covers 14 residues. V was pared by 6 bases and J by 6 bases, with 8 bases of the junction left unmatched. The CDR3 DNA follows: TGCAGTGCCGTACTAGCGGGAAGCATCAATGAGCAGTTCTTC. It is translated as CSAVLAGSINEQFF.

This clonotype was seen a few times. The chain carries TRBV9 and TRBJ1-1; D not resolved. Trimming took off 0 bases at V and 0 bases at J, with 3 bases between the two ends. The germline V gene has CDR1 SGDLS and CDR2 YYNGEE. The CDR3 loop spans 13 amino acids. The CDR3 here is CASSVAMNTEAFF. CDR3 in DNA: TGTGCCAGCAGCGTAGCTATGAACACTGAAGCTTTCTTT.

There are many counts of this clonotype. The chain uses TRBV7-3 and TRBJ2-2; 8 bases match TRBD2. Trimming took 4 bases from V and 5 from J; bases not matched to a gene: 12. The CDR3 contains 17 residues. CDR1 is SGHTA and CDR2 is FQGTGA in the germline V gene. The CDR3 region has the DNA TGTGCCAGCAGCTCCCCGGGAGGGGCCGATAGGACCGGGGAGCTGTTTTTT. Residues: CASSSPGGADRTGELFF. The entire variable domain, with the rest obtained from reference TRBV7-3 and TRBJ2-2, is as follows: GAGVSQTPSNKVTEKGKYVELRCDPISGHTALYWYRQSLGQGPEFLIYFQGTGAADDSGLPNDRFFAVRPEGSVSTLKIQRTERGDSAVYLCASSSPGGADRTGELFFGEGSRLTVL.